The clone carrying this TCR beta chain was seen only a few times. What it binds is not known. The source of the sample is a study of human T cells and chemical hapten exposure. For the library, individual cDNA molecules each received unique molecular identifiers. TCRdb ran MiXCR on the RACE reads and lists one entry per CDR3 protein. Of 60,000 to 90,000 distinct CDR3 sequences listed, over 6.5% are singletons. Time point of the sample: healthy volunteer bleed at 6 weeks. Researchers extracted total RNA from unfractionated whole blood. Study-wide results and caveats: With regard to DPC sensitization, TCRs above 1 in 1000 frequency did not change.

Sequencing was performed on whole blood. The receptor was derived from a female donor in good health. Some clones in this sample may be carry-over from other donors' samples.

The CDR3 DNA follows: TGTGCCAGCAGTTTGTTTCGGACAGATACGCAGTATTTT. Translating gives CASSLFRTDTQYF. The J gene is TRBJ2-3, the V gene TRBV27; D remains ambiguous. Germline-derived CDR1 and CDR2 are MNHEY and SMNVEV (reference sequence). The CDR3 extends over 13 amino acids. Trimming removed 3 bases at V and 3 bases at J, with 7 bases between.